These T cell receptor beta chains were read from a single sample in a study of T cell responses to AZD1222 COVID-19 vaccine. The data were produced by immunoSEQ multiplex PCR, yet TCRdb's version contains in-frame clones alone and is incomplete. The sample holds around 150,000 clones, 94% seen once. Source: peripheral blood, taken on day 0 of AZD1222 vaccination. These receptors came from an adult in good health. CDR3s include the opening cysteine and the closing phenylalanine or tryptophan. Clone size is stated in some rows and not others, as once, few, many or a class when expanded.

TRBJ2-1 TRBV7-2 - CASSLDLRGGGQFF
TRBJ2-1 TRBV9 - CASSVGGLAGFEQFF
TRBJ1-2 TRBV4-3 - CASSHSQGEHGYTF
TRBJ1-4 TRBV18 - CASSPVVNEKLFF
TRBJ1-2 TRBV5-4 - CASSFRLTSNYGYTF
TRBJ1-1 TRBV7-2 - CASSNVGTNTEAFF
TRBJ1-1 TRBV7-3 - CASSLSPASNTEAFF
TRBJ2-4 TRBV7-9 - CASSGHPEAKNIQYF
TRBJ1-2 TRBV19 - CASTTGDRVYGYTF
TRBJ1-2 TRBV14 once CASSQVRQYGYTF
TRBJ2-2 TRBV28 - CASSPPPQVGTGELFF
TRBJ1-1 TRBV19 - CASSIRGGNTEAFF
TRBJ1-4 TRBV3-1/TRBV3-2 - CASSPGQLNEKLFF
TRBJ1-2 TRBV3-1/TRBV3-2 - CASSQVPGEGGGYTF
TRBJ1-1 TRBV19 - CASSIRMNTEAFF
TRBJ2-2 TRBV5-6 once CASQTGNTGELFF
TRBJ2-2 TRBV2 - CARATDPNTGELFF
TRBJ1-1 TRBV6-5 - CASNTMLQGNTEAFF
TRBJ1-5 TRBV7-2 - CASSLARLRGYSNQPQHF
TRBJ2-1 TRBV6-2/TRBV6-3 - CASSQMLAGAGSSYNEQFF
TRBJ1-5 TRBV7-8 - CASSLGGVLGNQPQHF
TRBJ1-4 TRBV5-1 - CASSWTGLGEKLFF
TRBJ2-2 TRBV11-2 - CASSPGLAGASRGELFF
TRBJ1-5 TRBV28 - CASSFSRRTSNQPQHF
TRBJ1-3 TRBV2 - CASSDTSYSGNTIYF
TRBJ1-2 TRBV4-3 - CASSQGQTGVYGYTF
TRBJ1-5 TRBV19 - CASTTGNQPQHF
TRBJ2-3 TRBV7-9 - CASSLAGRTDTQYF
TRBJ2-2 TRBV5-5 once CASSLALAGVSFPGELFF
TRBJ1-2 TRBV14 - CASSQVYPGTNYGYTF
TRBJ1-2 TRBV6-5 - CASKGYSYYGYTF
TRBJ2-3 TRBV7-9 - CASSPGQASTDTQYF
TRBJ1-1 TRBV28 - CASRVRAGTEAFF
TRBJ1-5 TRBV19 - CASSIEVAGPQHF
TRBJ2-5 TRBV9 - CASSVGGFLRETQYF
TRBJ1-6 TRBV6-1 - CASSDGGDNSPLHF
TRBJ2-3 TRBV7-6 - CASSPWEGPTADTQYF
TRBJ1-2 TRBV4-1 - CASSQRDSNYGYTF
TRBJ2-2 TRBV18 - CASSYDRQFAGELFF
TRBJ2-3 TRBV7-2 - CASSFTDTQYF
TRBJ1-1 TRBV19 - CASSTVPGQGTNTEAFF
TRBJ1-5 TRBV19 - CASSLGATSNQPQHF
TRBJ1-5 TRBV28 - CASSLGGTGDVQPQHF
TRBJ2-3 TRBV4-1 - CASSQDYFTDTQYF
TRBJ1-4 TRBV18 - CASSPDRVATNEKLFF
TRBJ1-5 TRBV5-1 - CASSLEQGEQPQHF
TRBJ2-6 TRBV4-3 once CASSRVEQGTGANVLTF
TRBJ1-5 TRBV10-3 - CAISELGMNQPQHF
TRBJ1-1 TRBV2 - CASSSTGVWTEAFF
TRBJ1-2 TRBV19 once CASSYLQFSGYTF
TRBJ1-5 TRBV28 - CASSRLGSNQPQHF
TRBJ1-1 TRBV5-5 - CASSGGDRGIREAFF
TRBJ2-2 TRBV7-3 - CASSLSASGELFF